This is a list of T cell receptor beta chains from one sample in a study of shared clonotypes between healthy human individuals. Here immunoSEQ multiplex PCR was the method, and the copy in TCRdb shows in-frame clones only, minus some. This sample has 300,000 to 400,000 clones, with over 75% found just once. Material for sequencing was memory CD8+ T cells sorted from blood. These receptors all stem from a man between 18 and 29 years old in good health. Both conserved end residues are part of each CDR3. Fields, in order: V gene, J gene, D gene, CDR3 length, clone size, CDR3 DNA, CDR3 protein. D genes are given only for firm matches. Size is omitted from some rows. Given values are once, few, many or a class for expanded clones.

>TRBV27|TRBJ1-1|.|14|.
TGTGCCAGCGGATCAGGCGGGGAGGGCACTGAAGCTTTCTTT
CASGSGGEGTEAFF
>TRBV12-5|TRBJ2-7|TRBD1|19|.
TGTGCTAGTGGCCTCGGGACAGGAGATCCCTTCTCAGCCCGTTTCGAGCAGTACTTC
CASGLGTGDPFSARFEQYF
>TRBV7-6|TRBJ2-1|TRBD2|14|.
TGTGCCAGCAGGCCCCGAGCGGGAGGAAATGAGCAGTTCTTC
CASRPRAGGNEQFF
>TRBV6-5|TRBJ2-7|TRBD1|15|.
TGTGCCAGCAGCCTATACCCGACAGGGGCGGACGAGCAGTACTTC
CASSLYPTGADEQYF
>TRBV5-4|TRBJ1-1|.|14|once
TGTGCCAGCAGCTTGTTGGGGGCGAACACTGAAGCTTTCTTT
CASSLLGANTEAFF
>TRBV30|TRBJ2-3|.|18|.
TGTGCCTGGAGAACAGGTCCCTTCCTGCTAGGGGAGACAGATACGCAGTATTTT
CAWRTGPFLLGETDTQYF
>TRBV5-5|TRBJ2-1|.|15|.
TGTGCCAGCAGCTTGGGGGAACGGAGTTGGGATGAGCAGTTCTTC
CASSLGERSWDEQFF
>TRBV7-2|TRBJ2-2|.|14|.
TGTGCCAGCAGCTTAATGCAGGCAGGGGGGGAGCTGTTTTTT
CASSLMQAGGELFF
>TRBV28|TRBJ2-2|TRBD2|15|once
TGTGCCAGCAGAACCGGGACTACGAGAACCGGGGAGCTGTTTTTT
CASRTGTTRTGELFF
>TRBV6-5|TRBJ2-3|.|14|.
TGTGCCAGCAGTTGGTCCAGCCCCACAGATACGCAGTATTTT
CASSWSSPTDTQYF
>TRBV2|TRBJ1-6|.|15|.
TGTGCCACGGGGGGTGAAGGACAGTTCCACGCCACCCTCCACTTT
CATGGEGQFHATLHF
>TRBV5-4|TRBJ2-1|TRBD2|17|.
TGTGCCAGCAGCTATGGACTAGCGGGAGAGTTTGGGAATGAGCAGTTCTTC
CASSYGLAGEFGNEQFF
>TRBV13|TRBJ1-1|.|14|.
TGTGCCAGCAGCTTAGAGAGTTCGAACACTGAAGCTTTCTTT
CASSLESSNTEAFF
>TRBV9|TRBJ2-1|.|17|.
TGTGCCAGCAGCGTAGAGGGCGGAGGGAGTTCCTACAATGAGCAGTTCTTC
CASSVEGGGSSYNEQFF
>TRBV18|TRBJ2-3|.|17|.
TGTGCCAGCTCACCATGGGGGGTGTCTCGGCGAACAGATACGCAGTATTTT
CASSPWGVSRRTDTQYF
>TRBV19|TRBJ2-1|TRBD2|16|.
TGTGCCAGTAGTATAGATGGGGAGGGCATGGACAATGAGCAGTTCTTC
CASSIDGEGMDNEQFF
>TRBV5-1|TRBJ2-3|.|16|.
TGCGCCAGCAGCGGCAAACAGTCGAGGGTAACAGATACGCAGTATTTT
CASSGKQSRVTDTQYF
>TRBV9|TRBJ1-2|.|15|.
TGTGCCAGCAGCGCAACAGCCGTGGGGACCTATGGCTACACCTTC
CASSATAVGTYGYTF
>TRBV7-3|TRBJ2-3|.|15|once
TGTGCCAGCAGCAGATGGGGGGAATGGGCAGATACGCAGTATTTT
CASSRWGEWADTQYF
>TRBV7-9|TRBJ2-7|.|13|.
TGTGCCAGCAGCTTGACTTTGGGGGCCGAGCAGTACTTC
CASSLTLGAEQYF
>TRBV5-1|TRBJ2-7|.|13|.
TGCGCCAGCAGCTTGGACAGGTCCTACGAGCAGTACTTC
CASSLDRSYEQYF
>TRBV6-6|TRBJ2-7|.|15|.
TGTGCCAGCAGTTACTCGTCAATTGGCTCCTACGAGCAGTACTTC
CASSYSSIGSYEQYF
>TRBV30|TRBJ1-6|.|17|.
TGTGCCTGGAGTACCCATCGGAGGAGCTCCTATAATTCACCCCTCCACTTT
CAWSTHRRSSYNSPLHF
>TRBV4-3|TRBJ2-4|TRBD2|16|.
TGCGCCAGCAGCCAAGACTTCGGACTAGCGGGGAACATTCAGTACTTC
CASSQDFGLAGNIQYF
>TRBV6-6|TRBJ2-3|TRBD2|15|.
TGTGCCAGCACGGGGACTAGCGTTAATTCAGATACGCAGTATTTT
CASTGTSVNSDTQYF
>TRBV5-1|TRBJ1-6|TRBD1|16|.
TGCGCCAGCAGCTTGGAGGGACAGGGAGGAACGTCACCCCTCCACTTT
CASSLEGQGGTSPLHF
>TRBV11-2|TRBJ1-2|TRBD1|14|.
TGTGCCAGCAGCTTACTGGACAGGGAAGATGGCTACACCTTC
CASSLLDREDGYTF
>TRBV27|TRBJ1-1|.|13|many
TGTGCCAGCAGTTGGCAGGCGAACACTGAAGCTTTCTTT
CASSWQANTEAFF